One and the same sample provided the 29 T cell receptor beta chains below, sequenced in a study of blood T cell repertoires in COVID-19. Here immunoSEQ multiplex PCR was the method, and the copy in TCRdb shows in-frame clones only, minus some. The sample holds over 130,000 clones; approximately 84% are singletons and the top ten take roughly 8%. Sequenced sample: peripheral blood. Receptors were obtained from a human donor in a cohort sampled during active COVID-19.

This rearrangement joins TRBV9 to TRBJ2-5; tentatively, D is TRBD2 (5 bases). V lost 4 bases to trimming and J lost 3 bases, with 16 bases between them. The germline V gene has CDR1 SGDLS and CDR2 YYNGEE. The CDR3 is 15 residues long. The DNA for the CDR3 is TGTGCCAGCAGCCCCCGGCCCCTGGGAGAAGAGACCCAGTACTTC. Translation: CASSPRPLGEETQYF. Full variable domain (remainder filled in from reference TRBV9 and TRBJ2-5): DSGVTQTPKHLITATGQRVTLRCSPRSGDLSVYWYQQSLDQGLQFLIQYYNGEERAKGNILERFSAQQFPDLHSELNLSSLELGDSALYFCASSPRPLGEETQYFGPGTRLLVL.

The V and J genes are TRBV6-6 and TRBJ1-1; D not resolved. V was cut by 6 bases and J by 4 bases, with 21 bases left in between. CDR3 length: 16 amino acids. Per germline, CDR1 MNHNY and CDR2 SVGAGI (reference sequence). CDR3 sequence: CASSPAPSRKSTEAFF. CDR3 bases: TGTGCCAGCAGCCCCGCGCCCTCGCGGAAAAGCACTGAAGCTTTCTTT.

The rearrangement uses TRBV7-9 and TRBJ2-7; possibly TRBD1 for D (6 bases). Trimming removed 5 bases at V and 1 base at J, with 12 bases between. This CDR3 contains 14 residues. Germline loops: CDR1 SEHNR, CDR2 FQNEAQ (reference sequence). CDR3 coding DNA: TGTGCCAGCAGCCCCCGAGGGGGATCCTACGAGCAGTACTTC. Residues: CASSPRGGSYEQYF.

This chain connects TRBV11-2 to TRBJ2-5; tentative D call: TRBD1 (6 bases). V lost 0 bases and J 2 bases, leaving 10 bases between the germline ends. This CDR3 spans 15 amino acids. The germline CDR1 and CDR2 sequences are SGHAT and FQNNGV. CDR3 protein: CASSLEGQGQETQYF. Here the CDR3 DNA reads TGTGCCAGCAGCTTAGAGGGGCAGGGGCAAGAGACCCAGTACTTC.

The chain combines TRBV2 with TRBJ2-2; 7 nucleotides match TRBD1. J was trimmed by 6 bases and V by 7 bases; bases with no gene match: 11. CDR1 is SNHLY, CDR2 FYNNEI, per germline. The CDR3 covers 15 residues. The CDR3 DNA reads as TGTGCCAGCACCCGGGACAGTCCCTACGCCGGGGAGCTGTTTTTT. Protein sequence: CASTRDSPYAGELFF.

This clone was counted once. The rearrangement joins TRBV6-6 to TRBJ1-5; D is uncertain. V lost 0 bases and J 11 bases, leaving 14 bases between the germline ends. Germline lookup yields CDR1 MNHNY and CDR2 SVGAGI (reference sequence). This CDR3 is 14 amino acids long. CDR3 coding DNA: TGTGCCAGCAGTTACTCAACCGGGGTGCAGGCCCAGCATTTT. Its translation is CASSYSTGVQAQHF.

The chain has TRBV6-5 and TRBJ2-7; 9 bases are shared with TRBD1. Germline lookup yields CDR1 MNHEY and CDR2 SVGAGI. Germline trimming cut 9 bases from V and 1 base from J; bases unmatched to any gene: 4. The CDR3 consists of 13 residues. The CDR3 region is CASKTGGSYEQYF. The DNA for the CDR3 is TGTGCCAGTAAGACAGGGGGTTCCTACGAGCAGTACTTC.

The chain employs TRBV5-1 and TRBJ2-1, with 10 bases identical to TRBD2. The V gene end was trimmed by 3 bases and the J gene end by 8 bases; junction bases not matched to a gene: 5. This CDR3 is built from 14 residues. Germline CDR1 reads SGHRS; CDR2 reads YFSETQ. DNA of the CDR3: TGCGCCAGCAGCTCCGGGACTAGCGTCGATGAGCAGTTCTTC. Translating it yields CASSSGTSVDEQFF. Full variable domain (outside the CDR3, taken from reference TRBV5-1 and TRBJ2-1): KAGVTQTPRYLIKTRGQQVTLSCSPISGHRSVSWYQQTPGQGLQFLFEYFSETQRNKGNFPGRFSGRQFSNSRSEMNVSTLELGDSALYLCASSSGTSVDEQFFGPGTRLTVL.

The chain is built from TRBV6-6 and TRBJ2-7; weak D call: TRBD1 (6 bases). From germline, CDR1 is MNHNY and CDR2 SVGAGI (reference sequence). This CDR3 contains 13 residues. V was shortened by 4 bases and J by 5 bases, with 12 bases between the two germline ends. CDR3 region: CASSFPTGNEQYF. The CDR3 DNA sequence: TGTGCCAGCAGTTTTCCTACAGGGAACGAGCAGTACTTC.

This clone was counted once. The chain links TRBV5-5 to TRBJ2-6; 8 nucleotides agree with TRBD2. V lost 4 bases, J lost 2 bases, and 2 bases stayed unmatched. The germline gives CDR1 SGHKS, CDR2 YYEKEE (reference sequence). The CDR3 is 15 amino acids. The DNA for the CDR3 is TGTGCCAGCAGCCTACTAGCGGCTGGGGCCAACGTCCTGACTTTC. Translation: CASSLLAAGANVLTF.

This clone was counted once. The J gene is TRBJ2-4, the V gene TRBV4-2, with 7 bases lining up with TRBD1. V shed 1 base and J 6 bases; nucleotides not matched to a gene: 18. The CDR3 contains 19 residues. The germline CDR1 and CDR2 sequences are LGHNA and YNFKEQ. CDR3 residues: CASSQGQPDRAILRNIQYF. Here the CDR3 DNA reads TGTGCCAGCAGCCAAGGACAGCCCGACAGGGCGATTCTGAGAAACATTCAGTACTTC.

The chain carries TRBV19 and TRBJ2-3, with 7 bases that match TRBD2. Trimming removed 3 bases from V and 5 bases from J; junction bases left unmatched: 8. This CDR3 spans 15 amino acids. Germline CDR1 LNHDA, CDR2 SQIVND (reference sequence). The chain's CDR3 is CASSIRKRGGDTQYF. CDR3 DNA: TGTGCCAGTAGTATTCGAAAGCGGGGTGGAGATACGCAGTATTTT.

This rearrangement joins TRBV6-2 or TRBV6-3 to TRBJ2-1, with D perhaps matching TRBD2 (5 bases). This CDR3 has 15 amino acids. The V gene lost 2 bases and the J gene lost 7 bases, with 15 bases spanning the gap. Per the germline V gene, CDR1 is MNHEY and CDR2 is SVGEGT. CDR3 region: CASSYRATAGNEQFF. CDR3 sequence (DNA): TGTGCCAGCAGTTACAGGGCCACTGCGGGTAATGAGCAGTTCTTC.

The genes are TRBV11-2 and TRBJ1-2; tentative D call: TRBD1 (5 bases). This CDR3 region has 15 residues. The germline V and J ends were trimmed by 0 bases and 4 bases, with 12 bases remaining between them. Germline V gives CDR1 SGHAT, CDR2 FQNNGV. The CDR3 loop is CASSLEVQDGYGYTF. The CDR3 DNA sequence: TGTGCCAGCAGCTTAGAAGTACAGGATGGCTATGGCTACACCTTC. The full variable domain, its missing parts supplied by reference TRBV11-2 and TRBJ1-2, is EAGVAQSPRYKIIEKRQSVAFWCNPISGHATLYWYQQILGQGPKLLIQFQNNGVVDDSQLPKDRFSAERLKGVDSTLKIQPAKLEDSAVYLCASSLEVQDGYGYTFGSGTRLTVV.

This chain connects TRBV19 to TRBJ2-3; 14 nucleotides match TRBD2. V was clipped by 6 bases and J by 8 bases; unmatched bases: 4. The CDR3 is 14 amino acids. CDR1 is LNHDA, CDR2 SQIVND, per germline (reference sequence). In nucleotides, the CDR3 is TGTGCCAGTAGGACTAGCGGGGGGGTAGGTACGCAGTATTTT. This encodes CASRTSGGVGTQYF. The whole variable domain, remainder taken from reference TRBV19 and TRBJ2-3, is DGGITQSPKYLFRKEGQNVTLSCEQNLNHDAMYWYRQDPGQGLRLIYYSQIVNDFQKGDIAEGYSVSREKKESFPLTVTSAQKNPTAFYLCASRTSGGVGTQYFGPGTRLTVL.

The gene calls are TRBV28 and TRBJ1-2, with a tentative D call TRBD1 (5 bases). This CDR3 has 14 residues. CDR1 is MDHEN and CDR2 is SYDVKM in the germline V gene. The ends were cut back, 2 bases at V and 4 bases at J, with 11 bases in the middle. CDR3 in DNA: TGTGCCAGCAGTTTACAGGGCGCACCCTATGGCTACACCTTC. Translating gives CASSLQGAPYGYTF.

This sequence joins TRBV18 and TRBJ1-6, with TRBD1 matching 8 bases. Germline loops: CDR1 KGHSH, CDR2 LQKENI. The CDR3 covers 16 residues. The J segment lost 12 bases and the V segment lost 2 bases, leaving 12 bases of the junction unmatched. This CDR3 reads CASSPSQGAGEGPLHF. The CDR3 DNA follows: TGTGCCAGCTCACCATCGCAGGGGGCTGGCGAGGGACCCCTCCACTTT.

The J gene is TRBJ1-5, the V gene TRBV27; D is perhaps TRBD1 (5 bases). This CDR3 has 16 residues. CDR1 is MNHEY and CDR2 is SMNVEV in the germline V gene (reference sequence). The V and J ends lost 7 bases and 2 bases respectively, with 18 bases between them. The CDR3 DNA follows: TGTGCCAGCAATCCTCTGTTGACGGGGGGCAATCAGCCCCAGCATTTT. As protein: CASNPLLTGGNQPQHF.

The chain uses TRBV19 and TRBJ2-6, with D possibly matching TRBD1 (5 bases). Germline V gives CDR1 LNHDA, CDR2 SQIVND (reference sequence). Between the trimmed V and J ends, which lost 6 bases and 2 bases, there was a span of 8 bases. There are 14 residues in the CDR3. The CDR3 region is CASSPGPGANVLTF. The DNA for the CDR3 is TGTGCCAGTAGCCCAGGGCCTGGGGCCAACGTCCTGACTTTC.

The chain couples TRBV6-5 to TRBJ2-6; 8 bases are a match to TRBD1. Per germline, CDR1 MNHEY and CDR2 SVGAGI. V dropped 9 bases and J dropped 2; count of bases not matched to a gene: 3. The CDR3 covers 14 residues. For the CDR3, the DNA is TGTGCCAGTCAGGGGGCGGCTGGGGCCAACGTCCTGACTTTC. This sequence encodes CASQGAAGANVLTF.

V and J are TRBV10-2 and TRBJ2-3; TRBD2 aligns across 14 bases. CDR1 WSHSY and CDR2 SAAADI come from the germline V gene. The junction had 8 bases not matched to a gene; V was cut back by 6 bases and J by 0 bases. The CDR3 contains 18 residues. CDR3: CASSNGLAGGISTDTQYF. The CDR3 DNA sequence: TGCGCCAGCAGCAATGGACTAGCGGGGGGAATCAGCACAGATACGCAGTATTTT.

The chain combines TRBV20-1 with TRBJ1-1; possible D gene TRBD1, 5 bases. Trimming removed 3 bases at V and 7 bases at J, with 9 bases between. CDR3 length: 11 residues. Germline CDR1 reads DFQATT; CDR2 reads SNEGSKA (reference sequence). DNA for the CDR3: TGCAGTGCTAGTCCAGGGAATGAAGCTTTCTTT. This translates into CSASPGNEAFF.

This clone was detected a few times. The chain couples TRBV5-6 to TRBJ2-5; 10 positions agree with TRBD2. The CDR3 runs 17 residues. Trimming cost V 1 base and J 3 bases; bases outside gene matches: 9. Per the germline V gene, CDR1 is SGHDT and CDR2 is YYEEEE. DNA for the CDR3: TGTGCCAGCAGCTTGAGCCTAGCGGGGGCGGAGGAAGAGACCCAGTACTTC. It is translated as CASSLSLAGAEEETQYF. Full variable domain (remainder filled in from reference TRBV5-6 and TRBJ2-5): DAGVTQSPTHLIKTRGQQVTLRCSPKSGHDTVSWYQQALGQGPQFIFQYYEEEERQRGNFPDRFSGHQFPNYSSELNVNALLLGDSALYLCASSLSLAGAEEETQYFGPGTRLLVL.

The rearrangement joins TRBV7-9 to TRBJ1-2; possible D gene TRBD1, 6 bases. CDR3 length: 14 residues. Trimming left V 0 bases short and J 7 bases short, with 12 bases between. CDR1 and CDR2 (germline): SEHNR, FQNEAQ (reference sequence). CDR3 in DNA: TGTGCCAGCAGCTTAGCGCAGGGGAACAGTGGCTACACCTTC. Encoded protein: CASSLAQGNSGYTF.

The chain uses TRBV4-1 and TRBJ1-3; TRBD1 is a possible D gene (6 bases). The V end lost 0 bases, the J end lost 0 bases, and 18 bases lay between the germline ends. Germline V gene lookup returns CDR1 MGHRA and CDR2 YSYEKL. CDR3 length equals 19 residues. The CDR3 bases are TGCGCCAGCAGCCAAGAGGGGGCTCAGGGGCCCTACTCTGGAAACACCATATATTTT. Residues: CASSQEGAQGPYSGNTIYF.

V is TRBV11-2 and J is TRBJ2-5; 10 bases match TRBD1. The trim removed 5 bases at V and 3 bases at J, leaving 3 bases unmatched. CDR3 length equals 14 residues. The germline V gene encodes CDR1 SGHAT and CDR2 FQNNGV. CDR3 sequence reads: CASSAGTGEETQYF. The CDR3 DNA follows: TGTGCCAGCAGCGCCGGGACAGGGGAAGAGACCCAGTACTTC.

CDR3 in amino acids: CASSVRVANTGELFF. CDR3 DNA sequence: TGTGCCAGCAGTGTGCGCGTCGCGAACACCGGGGAGCTGTTTTTT. The rearrangement joins TRBV25-1 to TRBJ2-2, with D unclear. Germline CDR1 reads MGHDK; CDR2 reads SYGVNS. Trimming shortened V by 4 bases and J by 0 bases, and 9 bases separated the two germline ends. CDR3 length: 15 residues.

The sample holds a few counts of this clone. The genes are TRBV28 and TRBJ1-1; TRBD1 is a possible D gene (5 bases). The V end was cut by 4 bases, the J end by 3 bases, with 12 bases between. This CDR3 is built from 14 residues. Germline values: CDR1 MDHEN, CDR2 SYDVKM. CDR3 coding DNA: TGTGCCAGCAGTTACGGCAGGGAGGACACTGAAGCTTTCTTT. Its protein product is CASSYGREDTEAFF.

V is TRBV12-5 and J is TRBJ2-3, with D uncertain. Germline values: CDR1 LGHNT, CDR2 FRNRAP. Trimming removed 4 bases from V and 4 bases from J, with 9 bases in between. CDR3 length: 13 residues. The CDR3 DNA reads TGTGCTAGTGGTTCTACTAACGCAGATACGCAGTATTTT. Its protein product is CASGSTNADTQYF. Based on the CDR3 plus reference TRBV12-5 and TRBJ2-3, the full variable domain is DARVTQTPRHKVTEMGQEVTMRCQPILGHNTVFWYRQTMMQGLELLAYFRNRAPLDDSGMPKDRFSAEMPDATLATLKIQPSEPRDSAVYFCASGSTNADTQYFGPGTRLTVL.